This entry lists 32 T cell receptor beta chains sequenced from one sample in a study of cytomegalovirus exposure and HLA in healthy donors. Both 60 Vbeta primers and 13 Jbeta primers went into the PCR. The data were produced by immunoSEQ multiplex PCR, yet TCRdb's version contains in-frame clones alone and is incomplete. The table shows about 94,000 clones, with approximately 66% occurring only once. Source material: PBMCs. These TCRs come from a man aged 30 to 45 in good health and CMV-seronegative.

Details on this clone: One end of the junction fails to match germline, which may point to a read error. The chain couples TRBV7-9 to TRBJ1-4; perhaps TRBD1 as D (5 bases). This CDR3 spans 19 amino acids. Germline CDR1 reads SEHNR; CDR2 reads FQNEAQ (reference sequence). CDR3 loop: CSSSLETRSSRDFTEKLFF. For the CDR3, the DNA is TGTTCCAGCAGCTTAGAAACGCGGTCAAGCCGGGACTTCACTGAAAAACTGTTTTTT.

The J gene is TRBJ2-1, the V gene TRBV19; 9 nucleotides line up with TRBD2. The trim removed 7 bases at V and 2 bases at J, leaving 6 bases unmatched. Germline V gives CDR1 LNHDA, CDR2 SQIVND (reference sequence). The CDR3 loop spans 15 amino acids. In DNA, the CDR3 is TGTGCCAGTACCCCAACTAGCGGGCCCTACAATGAGCAGTTCTTC. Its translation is CASTPTSGPYNEQFF.

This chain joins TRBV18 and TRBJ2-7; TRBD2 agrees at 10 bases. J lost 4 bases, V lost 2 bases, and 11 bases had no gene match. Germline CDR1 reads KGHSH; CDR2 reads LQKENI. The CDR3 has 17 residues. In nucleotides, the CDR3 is TGTGCCAGCTCACCATTGAATCAAGCGGGAGGGCCTTACGAGCAGTACTTC. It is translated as CASSPLNQAGGPYEQYF.

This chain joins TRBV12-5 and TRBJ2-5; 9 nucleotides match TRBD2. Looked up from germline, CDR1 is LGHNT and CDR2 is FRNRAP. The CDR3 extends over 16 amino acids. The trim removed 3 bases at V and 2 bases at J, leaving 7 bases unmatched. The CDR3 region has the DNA TGTGCTAGTGGTTTTCAAGCGGGGGGAAGGCAAGAGACCCAGTACTTC. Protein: CASGFQAGGRQETQYF.

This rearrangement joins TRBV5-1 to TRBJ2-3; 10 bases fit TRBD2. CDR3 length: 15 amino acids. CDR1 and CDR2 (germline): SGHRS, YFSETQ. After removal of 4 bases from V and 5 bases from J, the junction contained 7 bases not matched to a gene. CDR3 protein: CASSASGRGIDTQYF. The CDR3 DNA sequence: TGCGCCAGCAGCGCTAGCGGGAGAGGTATAGATACGCAGTATTTT.

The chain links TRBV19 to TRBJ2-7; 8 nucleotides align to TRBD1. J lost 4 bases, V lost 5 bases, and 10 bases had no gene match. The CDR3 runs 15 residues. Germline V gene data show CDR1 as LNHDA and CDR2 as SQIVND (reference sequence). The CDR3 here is CASSPRQGNGYEQYF. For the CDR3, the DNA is TGTGCCAGTAGTCCAAGACAGGGGAATGGTTACGAGCAGTACTTC.

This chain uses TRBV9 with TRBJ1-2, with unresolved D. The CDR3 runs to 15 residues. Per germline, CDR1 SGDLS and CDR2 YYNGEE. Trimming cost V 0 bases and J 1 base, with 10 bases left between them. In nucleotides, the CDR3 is TGTGCCAGCAGCGTAGGAGTAACCGGTAACTATGGCTACACCTTC. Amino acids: CASSVGVTGNYGYTF.

CDR3 DNA: TGTGCCAGCAGCGCCCCAGGACAGGGTTTGGGCTACACCTTC. Its translation: CASSAPGQGLGYTF. The rearrangement uses TRBV7-2 and TRBJ1-2; TRBD1 matches at 8 bases. In germline, CDR1 is SGHTA, CDR2 FQGNSA. CDR3 length equals 14 residues. The junction had 10 bases not matched to a gene; V was cut back by 5 bases and J by 8 bases.

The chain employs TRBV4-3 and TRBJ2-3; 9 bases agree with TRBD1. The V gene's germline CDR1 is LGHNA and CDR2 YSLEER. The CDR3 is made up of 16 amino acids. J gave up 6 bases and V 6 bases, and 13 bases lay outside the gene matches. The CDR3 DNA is TGCGCCAGCAGGAAATCCGGACAGGGGACATCTGATACGCAGTATTTT. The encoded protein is CASRKSGQGTSDTQYF.

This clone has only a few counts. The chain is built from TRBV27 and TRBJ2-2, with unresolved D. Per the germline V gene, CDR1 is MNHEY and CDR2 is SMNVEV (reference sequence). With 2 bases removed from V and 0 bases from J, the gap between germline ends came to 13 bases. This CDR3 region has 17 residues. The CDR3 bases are TGTGCCAGCAGTTTACTTCGGGTACTTGCGAACACCGGGGAGCTGTTTTTT. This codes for CASSLLRVLANTGELFF.

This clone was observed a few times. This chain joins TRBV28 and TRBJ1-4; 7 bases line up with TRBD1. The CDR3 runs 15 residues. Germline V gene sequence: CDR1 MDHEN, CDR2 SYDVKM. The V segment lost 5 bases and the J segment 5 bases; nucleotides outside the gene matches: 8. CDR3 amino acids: CASSPPGQRNEKLFF. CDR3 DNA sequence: TGTGCCAGCAGTCCCCCGGGACAGAGGAATGAAAAACTGTTTTTT.

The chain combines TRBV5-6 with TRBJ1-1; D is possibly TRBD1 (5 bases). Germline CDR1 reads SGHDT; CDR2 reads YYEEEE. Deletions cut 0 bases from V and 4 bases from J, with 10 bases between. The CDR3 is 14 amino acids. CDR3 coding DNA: TGTGCCAGCAGCTTGGAGGGGTCACGCACTGAAGCTTTCTTT. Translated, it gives CASSLEGSRTEAFF.

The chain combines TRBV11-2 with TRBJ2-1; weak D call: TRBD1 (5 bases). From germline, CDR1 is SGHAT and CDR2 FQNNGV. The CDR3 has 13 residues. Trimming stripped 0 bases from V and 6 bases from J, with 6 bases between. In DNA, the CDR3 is TGTGCCAGCAGCTTAGAGCAGGGCAATGAGCAGTTCTTC. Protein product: CASSLEQGNEQFF.

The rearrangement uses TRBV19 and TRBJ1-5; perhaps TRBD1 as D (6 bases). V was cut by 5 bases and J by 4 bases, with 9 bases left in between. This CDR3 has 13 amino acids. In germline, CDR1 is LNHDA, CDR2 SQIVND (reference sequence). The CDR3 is CASSQDRNQPQHF. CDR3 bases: TGTGCCAGTAGTCAGGACAGAAATCAGCCCCAGCATTTT.

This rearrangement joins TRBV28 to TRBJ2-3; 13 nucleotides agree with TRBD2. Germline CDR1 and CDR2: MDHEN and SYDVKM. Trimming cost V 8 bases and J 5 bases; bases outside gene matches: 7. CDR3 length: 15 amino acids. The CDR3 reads CASGFRLAGGDTQYF. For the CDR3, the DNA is TGTGCCAGCGGATTCAGACTAGCGGGAGGAGATACGCAGTATTTT.

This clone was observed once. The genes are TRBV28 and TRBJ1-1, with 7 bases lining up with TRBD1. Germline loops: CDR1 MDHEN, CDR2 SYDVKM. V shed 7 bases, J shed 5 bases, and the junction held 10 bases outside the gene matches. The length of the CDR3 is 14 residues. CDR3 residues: CASTLTVRGTEAFF. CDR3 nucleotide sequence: TGTGCCAGCACCCTCACAGTCAGGGGGACTGAAGCTTTCTTT.

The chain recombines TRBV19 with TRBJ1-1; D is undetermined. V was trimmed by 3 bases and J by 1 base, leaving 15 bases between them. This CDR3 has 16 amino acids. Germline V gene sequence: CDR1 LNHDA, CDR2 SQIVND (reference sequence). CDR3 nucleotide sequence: TGTGCCAGTAGTATTCTCGCTTCTGGAGGGAACACTGAAGCTTTCTTT. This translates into CASSILASGGNTEAFF.

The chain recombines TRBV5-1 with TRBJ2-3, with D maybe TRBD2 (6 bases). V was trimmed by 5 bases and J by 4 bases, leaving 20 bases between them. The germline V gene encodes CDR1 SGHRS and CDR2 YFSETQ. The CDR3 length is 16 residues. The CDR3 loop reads CASRSGGGNVADTQYF. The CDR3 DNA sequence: TGCGCCAGCAGGTCCGGCGGCGGGAACGTTGCAGATACGCAGTATTTT. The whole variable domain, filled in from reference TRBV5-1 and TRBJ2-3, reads KAGVTQTPRYLIKTRGQQVTLSCSPISGHRSVSWYQQTPGQGLQFLFEYFSETQRNKGNFPGRFSGRQFSNSRSEMNVSTLELGDSALYLCASRSGGGNVADTQYFGPGTRLTVL.

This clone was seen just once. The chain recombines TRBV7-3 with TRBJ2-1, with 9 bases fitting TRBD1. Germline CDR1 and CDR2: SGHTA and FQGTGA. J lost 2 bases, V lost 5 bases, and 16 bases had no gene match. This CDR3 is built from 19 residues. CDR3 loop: CASSQVGRGQGAAYNEQFF. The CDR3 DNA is TGTGCCAGCAGCCAGGTCGGTAGGGGACAGGGAGCCGCCTACAATGAGCAGTTCTTC.

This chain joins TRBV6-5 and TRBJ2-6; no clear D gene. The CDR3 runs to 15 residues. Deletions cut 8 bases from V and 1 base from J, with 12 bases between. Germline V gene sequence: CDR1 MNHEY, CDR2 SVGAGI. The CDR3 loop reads CASGPEESGANVLTF. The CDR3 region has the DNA TGTGCCAGCGGCCCCGAGGAGTCTGGGGCCAACGTCCTGACTTTC.

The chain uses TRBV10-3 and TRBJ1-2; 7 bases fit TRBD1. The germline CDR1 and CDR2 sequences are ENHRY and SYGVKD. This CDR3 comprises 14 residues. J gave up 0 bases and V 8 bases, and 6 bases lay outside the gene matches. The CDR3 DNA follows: TGTGCCATCGGCTGGACAGGAGCTAACTATGGCTACACCTTC. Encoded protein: CAIGWTGANYGYTF.

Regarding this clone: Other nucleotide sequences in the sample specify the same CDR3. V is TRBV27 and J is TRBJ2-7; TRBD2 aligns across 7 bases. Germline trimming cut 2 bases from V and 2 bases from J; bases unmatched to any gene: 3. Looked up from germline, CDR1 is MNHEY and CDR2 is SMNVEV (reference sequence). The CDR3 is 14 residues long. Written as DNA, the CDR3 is TGTGCCAGCAGTTTAGCAGGGAGGGCCTACGAGCAGTACTTC. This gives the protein CASSLAGRAYEQYF.

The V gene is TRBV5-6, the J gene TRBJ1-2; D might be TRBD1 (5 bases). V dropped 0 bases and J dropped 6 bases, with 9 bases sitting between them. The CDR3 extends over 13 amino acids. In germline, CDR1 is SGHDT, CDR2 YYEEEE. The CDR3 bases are TGTGCCAGCAGCTTGGAGACAGCCCATGGCTACACCTTC. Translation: CASSLETAHGYTF. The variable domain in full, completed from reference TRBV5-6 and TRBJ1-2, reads DAGVTQSPTHLIKTRGQQVTLRCSPKSGHDTVSWYQQALGQGPQFIFQYYEEEERQRGNFPDRFSGHQFPNYSSELNVNALLLGDSALYLCASSLETAHGYTFGSGTRLTVV.

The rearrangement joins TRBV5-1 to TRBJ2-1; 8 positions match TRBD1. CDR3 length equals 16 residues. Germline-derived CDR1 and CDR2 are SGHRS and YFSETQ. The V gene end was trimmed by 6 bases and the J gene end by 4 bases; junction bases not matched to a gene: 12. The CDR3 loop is CASNPLDRGGYNEQFF. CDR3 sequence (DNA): TGCGCCAGCAACCCGCTCGACAGGGGAGGTTACAATGAGCAGTTCTTC.

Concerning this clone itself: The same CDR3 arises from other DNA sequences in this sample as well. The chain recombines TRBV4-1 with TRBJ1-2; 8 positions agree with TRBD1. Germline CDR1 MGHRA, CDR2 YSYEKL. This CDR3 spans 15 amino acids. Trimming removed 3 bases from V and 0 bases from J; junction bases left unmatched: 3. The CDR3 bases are TGCGCCAGCAGCCAGGGGGACAGGACTAACTATGGCTACACCTTC. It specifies CASSQGDRTNYGYTF.

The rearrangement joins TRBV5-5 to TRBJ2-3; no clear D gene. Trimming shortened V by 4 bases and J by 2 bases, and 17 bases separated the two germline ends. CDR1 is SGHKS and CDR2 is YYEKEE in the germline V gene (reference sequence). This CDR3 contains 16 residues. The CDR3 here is CASSPIPSLPTDTQYF. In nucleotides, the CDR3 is TGTGCCAGCAGCCCCATCCCCAGTCTTCCCACAGATACGCAGTATTTT.

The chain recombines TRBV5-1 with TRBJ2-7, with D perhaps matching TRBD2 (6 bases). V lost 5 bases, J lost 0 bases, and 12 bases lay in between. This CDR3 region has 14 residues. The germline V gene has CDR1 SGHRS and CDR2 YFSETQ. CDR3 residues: CASSVGGNSYEQYF. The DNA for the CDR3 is TGCGCCAGCAGTGTAGGCGGGAACTCCTACGAGCAGTACTTC.

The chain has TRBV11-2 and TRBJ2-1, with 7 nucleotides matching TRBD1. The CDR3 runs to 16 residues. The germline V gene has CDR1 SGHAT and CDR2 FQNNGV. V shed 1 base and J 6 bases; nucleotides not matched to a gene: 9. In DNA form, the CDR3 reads TGTGCCAGCAGCTTAGTATCGAGGGGGCTAGCCAATGAGCAGTTCTTC. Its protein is CASSLVSRGLANEQFF.

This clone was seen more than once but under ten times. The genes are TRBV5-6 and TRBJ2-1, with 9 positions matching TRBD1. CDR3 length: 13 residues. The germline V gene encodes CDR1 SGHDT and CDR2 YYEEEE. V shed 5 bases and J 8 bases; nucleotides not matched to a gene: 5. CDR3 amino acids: CASSPDRGDEQFF. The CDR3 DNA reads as TGTGCCAGCAGTCCTGACAGGGGGGATGAGCAGTTCTTC.

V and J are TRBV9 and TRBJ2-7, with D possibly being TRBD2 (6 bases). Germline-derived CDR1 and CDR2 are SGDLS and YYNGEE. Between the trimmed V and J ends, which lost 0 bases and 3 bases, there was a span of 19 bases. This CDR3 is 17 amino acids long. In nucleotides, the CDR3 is TGTGCCAGCAGCGTAGATCCTGGAGGGTTGAATGACTACGAGCAGTACTTC. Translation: CASSVDPGGLNDYEQYF.

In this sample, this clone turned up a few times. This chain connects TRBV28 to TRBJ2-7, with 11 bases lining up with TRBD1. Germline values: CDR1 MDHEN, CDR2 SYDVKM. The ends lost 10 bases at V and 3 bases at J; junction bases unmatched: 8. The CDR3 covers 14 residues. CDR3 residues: CATAWTGGSYEQYF. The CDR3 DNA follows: TGTGCCACCGCCTGGACAGGGGGCAGCTACGAGCAGTACTTC.

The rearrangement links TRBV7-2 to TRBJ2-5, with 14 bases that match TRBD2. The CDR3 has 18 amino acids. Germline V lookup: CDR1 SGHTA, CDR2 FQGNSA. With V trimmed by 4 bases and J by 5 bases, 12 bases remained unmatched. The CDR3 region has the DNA TGTGCCAGCAGCTCTGGCCTGACTAGCGGGGGGGCCGGGGAGACCCAGTACTTC. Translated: CASSSGLTSGGAGETQYF.